This is a list of T cell receptor beta chains from one sample in a study of OX40 agonist ivuxolimab in advanced cancers. Assay: immunoSEQ multiplex PCR; the TCRdb copy retains only in-frame clones and omits some. The profile shows approximately 70,000 clones, roughly 88% of them singletons. Material: CD4+ or CD8+ T cells sorted from blood, obtained in a trial of the OX40 agonist ivuxolimab. These receptors were obtained from an adult with an advanced solid tumor such as melanoma, head and neck, liver or kidney cancer. Both conserved end residues are part of each CDR3. Each record gives: D gene, V gene, J gene, clone size, CDR3 protein, CDR3 DNA. The D gene is left open where the match is weak. The size field is filled for only some rows; it gives once, few, many or a size class.

D gene: TRBD1; V gene: TRBV9; J gene: TRBJ1-5; clone size: few; CDR3 protein: CASSRDSSNQPQHF; CDR3 DNA: TGTGCCAGCAGTCGGGACAGTAGCAATCAGCCCCAGCATTTT
D gene: NA; V gene: TRBV2; J gene: TRBJ2-4; clone size: once; CDR3 protein: CASRRDLGDIQYF; CDR3 DNA: TGTGCCAGCAGGAGGGACCTAGGTGACATTCAGTACTTC
D gene: NA; V gene: TRBV20-1; J gene: TRBJ2-1; clone size: NA; CDR3 protein: CSAIGYNEQFF; CDR3 DNA: TGCAGTGCTATTGGCTACAATGAGCAGTTCTTC
D gene: NA; V gene: TRBV9; J gene: TRBJ1-1; clone size: NA; CDR3 protein: CASSVDRQRTEAFF; CDR3 DNA: TGTGCCAGCAGCGTAGATAGACAGAGGACTGAAGCTTTCTTT
D gene: NA; V gene: TRBV6-5; J gene: TRBJ1-2; clone size: NA; CDR3 protein: CASRNPSGGYTF; CDR3 DNA: TGTGCCAGCAGGAATCCTAGCGGTGGCTACACCTTC
D gene: NA; V gene: TRBV5-1; J gene: TRBJ2-7; clone size: NA; CDR3 protein: CASSPQGTNTYEQYF; CDR3 DNA: TGCGCCAGCAGCCCTCAGGGGACAAACACCTACGAGCAGTACTTC
D gene: TRBD2; V gene: TRBV7-9; J gene: TRBJ2-5; clone size: NA; CDR3 protein: CASSLAWLAGGLQETQYF; CDR3 DNA: TGTGCCAGCAGCTTAGCTTGGCTAGCGGGGGGCTTACAAGAGACCCAGTACTTC
D gene: NA; V gene: TRBV5-5; J gene: TRBJ2-5; clone size: once; CDR3 protein: CASSLVGTQETQYF; CDR3 DNA: TGTGCCAGCAGCTTGGTCGGAACTCAAGAGACCCAGTACTTC
D gene: NA; V gene: TRBV4-3; J gene: TRBJ2-7; clone size: NA; CDR3 protein: CASSQEPALAYEQYF; CDR3 DNA: TGCGCCAGCAGCCAAGAGCCAGCGTTGGCCTACGAGCAGTACTTC
D gene: TRBD1; V gene: TRBV9; J gene: TRBJ1-1; clone size: once; CDR3 protein: CASRRGHGVNTEAFF; CDR3 DNA: TGTGCCAGCAGAAGGGGGCACGGGGTGAACACTGAAGCTTTCTTT
D gene: NA; V gene: TRBV6-5; J gene: TRBJ1-1; clone size: NA; CDR3 protein: CASSYSNSGQNTEAFF; CDR3 DNA: TGTGCCAGCAGTTACTCGAACTCCGGACAGAACACTGAAGCTTTCTTT
D gene: TRBD1; V gene: TRBV20-1; J gene: TRBJ1-2; clone size: NA; CDR3 protein: CSVGTGDGYTF; CDR3 DNA: TGCAGTGTTGGCACAGGGGACGGCTACACCTTC
D gene: NA; V gene: TRBV19; J gene: TRBJ1-2; clone size: NA; CDR3 protein: CASSIDGVYGYTF; CDR3 DNA: TGTGCCAGTAGTATAGACGGCGTCTATGGCTACACCTTC
D gene: NA; V gene: TRBV5-5; J gene: TRBJ2-2; clone size: once; CDR3 protein: CASSRGGPPGELFF; CDR3 DNA: TGTGCCAGCAGCCGTGGAGGACCCCCCGGGGAGCTGTTTTTT
D gene: NA; V gene: TRBV7-2; J gene: TRBJ1-1; clone size: NA; CDR3 protein: CASSLNRKNTEAFF; CDR3 DNA: TGTGCCAGCAGCTTAAATCGGAAGAACACTGAAGCTTTCTTT
D gene: NA; V gene: TRBV19; J gene: TRBJ1-1; clone size: NA; CDR3 protein: CASSMITANTEAFF; CDR3 DNA: TGTGCCAGTAGTATGATTACTGCGAACACTGAAGCTTTCTTT
D gene: TRBD1; V gene: TRBV4-3; J gene: TRBJ1-1; clone size: NA; CDR3 protein: CASSQASTGGTEAFF; CDR3 DNA: TGCGCCAGCAGCCAAGCTTCCACAGGGGGTACTGAAGCTTTCTTT
D gene: TRBD1; V gene: TRBV2; J gene: TRBJ2-2; clone size: NA; CDR3 protein: CASSYRGGGELFF; CDR3 DNA: TGTGCCAGCAGTTACAGGGGTGGCGGGGAGCTGTTTTTT
D gene: NA; V gene: TRBV6-1; J gene: TRBJ1-5; clone size: NA; CDR3 protein: CASSDTRANQPQHF; CDR3 DNA: TGTGCCAGCAGTGACACGAGGGCCAATCAGCCCCAGCATTTT
D gene: NA; V gene: TRBV14; J gene: TRBJ1-2; clone size: NA; CDR3 protein: CASSQGHYGYTF; CDR3 DNA: TGTGCCAGCAGCCAAGGACACTATGGCTACACCTTC
D gene: NA; V gene: TRBV18; J gene: TRBJ2-3; clone size: NA; CDR3 protein: CASSTGGEGLTQYF; CDR3 DNA: TGTGCCAGCTCAACCGGGGGCGAAGGGCTGACGCAGTATTTT
D gene: TRBD1; V gene: TRBV6-5; J gene: TRBJ1-1; clone size: NA; CDR3 protein: CASSPDRGTEAFF; CDR3 DNA: TGTGCCAGCAGTCCGGACAGGGGTACTGAAGCTTTCTTT
D gene: TRBD1; V gene: TRBV7-6; J gene: TRBJ2-1; clone size: NA; CDR3 protein: CASSLDRGDEQFF; CDR3 DNA: TGTGCCAGCAGCTTAGACAGGGGCGATGAGCAGTTCTTC
D gene: NA; V gene: TRBV19; J gene: TRBJ1-4; clone size: NA; CDR3 protein: CASSPPPGHRQKLFF; CDR3 DNA: TGTGCCAGTAGTCCCCCTCCGGGACATAGACAAAAACTGTTTTTT
D gene: TRBD1; V gene: TRBV4-3; J gene: TRBJ1-4; clone size: NA; CDR3 protein: CASSQVTGGVEKLFF; CDR3 DNA: TGCGCCAGCAGCCAAGTTACAGGGGGCGTTGAAAAACTGTTTTTT
D gene: NA; V gene: TRBV28; J gene: TRBJ1-4; clone size: NA; CDR3 protein: CATQGSNEKLFF; CDR3 DNA: TGTGCCACCCAGGGGTCTAATGAAAAACTGTTTTTT
D gene: NA; V gene: TRBV18; J gene: TRBJ2-2; clone size: NA; CDR3 protein: CASSPQGSDTGELFF; CDR3 DNA: TGTGCCAGCTCACCACAGGGGTCGGACACCGGGGAGCTGTTTTTT
D gene: NA; V gene: TRBV19; J gene: TRBJ2-7; clone size: once; CDR3 protein: CASSLGVRGYEQYF; CDR3 DNA: TGTGCCAGTAGTTTGGGGGTAAGGGGGTACGAGCAGTACTTC
D gene: NA; V gene: TRBV13; J gene: TRBJ1-1; clone size: NA; CDR3 protein: CASSFFRTQNTEAFF; CDR3 DNA: TGTGCCAGCAGCTTTTTTCGGACTCAGAACACTGAAGCTTTCTTT
D gene: NA; V gene: TRBV6-5; J gene: TRBJ1-2; clone size: NA; CDR3 protein: CASRTAFPSGYTF; CDR3 DNA: TGTGCCAGCAGGACAGCCTTTCCCTCTGGCTACACCTTC